Following are 14 T cell receptor beta chains from one sample sequenced in a study of T-cell memory formation after mild COVID-19. TCRdb re-called the 5' RACE reads through MiXCR, storing one row per CDR3 protein. This repertoire shows around 200,000 distinct CDR3 sequences, approximately 30% found once; its top ten account for over 9.5%. What was sequenced was PBMCs or a T cell subset sorted from them (not recorded which). Receptors were obtained from an adult woman who had mild COVID-19 (a few samples of this study predate the infection). Cell type and time point are not known.

The rearrangement uses TRBV5-6 and TRBJ1-2; no reliable D call. Germline CDR1 SGHDT, CDR2 YYEEEE. This CDR3 is 16 amino acids long. V lost 4 bases and J 6 bases, leaving 22 bases between the germline ends. The CDR3 reads CASSPLRGYYQDGYTF. The CDR3 nucleotides read TGTGCCAGCAGCCCCTTGAGAGGGTATTATCAGGATGGCTACACCTTC.

The CDR3 nucleotides are TGTGCCAGCAAAGCGGGTGGGTACCAAGAGACCCAGTACTTC. It translates to CASKAGGYQETQYF. The chain carries TRBV27 and TRBJ2-5; perhaps TRBD2 as D (6 bases). Germline V gene lookup returns CDR1 MNHEY and CDR2 SMNVEV (reference sequence). Trimming pared 7 bases from V and 0 bases from J, leaving 12 bases between. The CDR3 contains 14 residues.

This chain links TRBV29-1 with TRBJ1-2; 7 bases match TRBD1. This CDR3 region has 12 residues. The V gene's germline CDR1 is SQVTM and CDR2 ANQGSEA. The junction had 15 bases not matched to a gene; V was cut back by 7 bases and J by 13 bases. As DNA, the CDR3 is TGCAGCGCGACAGGGTTGCTCGAGTTTCGCACCTTC. Its translation is CSATGLLEFRTF.

The chain is built from TRBV7-9 and TRBJ2-3, with 8 nucleotides matching TRBD2. After removal of 5 bases from V and 6 bases from J, the junction contained 13 bases not matched to a gene. CDR3 length: 16 amino acids. Looked up from germline, CDR1 is SEHNR and CDR2 is FQNEAQ (reference sequence). The CDR3 here is CASSLLQLAGLDTQYF. For the CDR3, the DNA is TGTGCCAGCAGCCTGCTCCAGTTAGCGGGACTGGATACGCAGTATTTT.

This clonotype came up a few times. The rearrangement uses TRBV20-1 and TRBJ2-7; 13 bases line up with TRBD2. Germline trimming cut 6 bases from V and 6 bases from J; bases unmatched to any gene: 8. This CDR3 contains 14 residues. Germline CDR1 DFQATT, CDR2 SNEGSKA (reference sequence). CDR3 sequence (DNA): TGCAGTGCCCCCTTCGGGACTAGCGGGGTCGAGCAGTACTTC. It yields the protein CSAPFGTSGVEQYF.

This clonotype was picked up many times. This chain uses TRBV24-1 with TRBJ2-1; TRBD1 or TRBD2 may be the D gene (6 bases each). The germline V and J ends were trimmed by 7 bases and 3 bases, with 15 bases remaining between them. Germline CDR1 and CDR2: KGHDR and SFDVKD. This CDR3 spans 15 amino acids. The CDR3 nucleotides are TGTGCCACCAGGACTACCGGGGGCAGCTACAATGAGCAGTTCTTC. This gives the protein CATRTTGGSYNEQFF.

This clonotype has only a few counts. V and J are TRBV24-1 and TRBJ1-1, with D possibly matching TRBD1 (6 bases). V was shortened by 4 bases and J by 8 bases, with 10 bases between the two germline ends. Germline CDR1 reads KGHDR; CDR2 reads SFDVKD. This CDR3 has 12 residues. The CDR3 here is CATSETGQEAFF. CDR3 in DNA: TGTGCCACCAGTGAGACCGGACAGGAAGCTTTCTTT.

In its sample, this clonotype was seen a few times. The gene calls are TRBV12-3 or TRBV12-4 and TRBJ2-7; D is ambiguous. This CDR3 has 15 residues. Trimming removed 0 bases at V and 0 bases at J, with 9 bases between. The chain's CDR3 is CASSLAPRSSYEQYF. CDR3 DNA: TGTGCCAGCAGTTTAGCGCCTCGGAGCTCCTACGAGCAGTACTTC.

The chain carries TRBV20-1 and TRBJ2-7; 8 bases map to TRBD1. Germline CDR1 and CDR2: DFQATT and SNEGSKA (reference sequence). J lost 4 bases, V lost 1 base, and 6 bases had no gene match. This CDR3 spans 14 amino acids. The CDR3, as DNA: TGCAGTGCTAGAGGGGCAGGGGGCAGGTACGAGCAGTACTTC. Its protein is CSARGAGGRYEQYF.

The chain has TRBV7-6 and TRBJ2-1; possibly TRBD1 or TRBD2 for D (5 bases each). The ends were cut back, 0 bases at V and 3 bases at J, with 6 bases in the middle. CDR1 is SGHVS and CDR2 is FNYEAQ in the germline V gene. CDR3 size: 14 residues. The CDR3 spells CASSLAGDYNEQFF. In DNA, the CDR3 is TGTGCCAGCAGCTTAGCGGGGGACTACAATGAGCAGTTCTTC.

This clonotype was seen a few times. The V call is TRBV25-1, the J call TRBJ1-1; D call uncertain. V lost 2 bases, J lost 1 base, and 2 bases lay in between. Germline V lookup: CDR1 MGHDK, CDR2 SYGVNS. The CDR3 is 12 amino acids. The CDR3 protein is CASSERNTEAFF. The CDR3 region has the DNA TGTGCCAGCAGTGAACGGAACACTGAAGCTTTCTTT.

This clonotype was seen just once. V gene TRBV11-2 combines with J gene TRBJ2-2; the match to TRBD2 covers 7 bases. The CDR3 runs 16 residues. Germline CDR1 SGHAT, CDR2 FQNNGV. V shed 6 bases, J shed 1 base, and the junction held 8 bases outside the gene matches. The CDR3: CASRPLASGNTGELFF. The CDR3 coding sequence is TGTGCCAGCAGGCCTCTGGCTAGCGGGAACACCGGGGAGCTGTTTTTT.

This clonotype was seen a handful of times. The chain has TRBV15 and TRBJ2-3, with D possibly matching TRBD2 (6 bases). This CDR3 contains 14 residues. V dropped 0 bases and J dropped 10 bases, with 14 bases sitting between them. CDR1 and CDR2 from the germline V gene are LNHNV and YYDKDF (reference sequence). The chain's CDR3 is CATSRDYRREAQYF. The CDR3 DNA follows: TGTGCCACCAGCAGAGATTACCGCAGGGAGGCGCAGTATTTT.

This chain links TRBV7-3 with TRBJ2-6, with D tentatively TRBD2 (5 bases). Germline CDR1 SGHTA, CDR2 FQGTGA. V was clipped by 3 bases and J by 2 bases, with 11 bases between them. This CDR3 has 16 residues. DNA for the CDR3: TGTGCCAGCAGCTTCCCTGGGAGTCCTGGGGCCAACGTCCTGACTTTC. As protein: CASSFPGSPGANVLTF.